This TCR beta chain was recovered during a study of T cell repertoires in cytomegalovirus infection. Study as a whole: Both CMV infection and a matching HLA type were indicated by public TCR beta signatures.

Trimming stripped 2 bases from V and 1 base from J, with 13 bases between. The CDR3 runs to 16 residues. This clonotype has at least ten counts. Its target is unknown. General study points: Within the response measured ex vivo, HLA-C-restricted CMV-specific TCR beta clonotypes were dominant. Cumulated frequencies of public TCR beta families served to identify carriers of CMV plus the relevant HLA.

Each CDR3 protein is one row after TCRdb ran MiXCR on the reads. The table records 250,000 to 300,000 distinct CDR3 sequences, around 13% of them present only once. The sequencing sample was made of PBMCs. This rearrangement joins TRBV12-3 or TRBV12-4 to TRBJ2-3; no clear D gene. The receptor's source is a human donor in good health (CMV status not recorded). Some clones in this sample may be carry-over from other donors' samples. The CDR3 reads CASSLLGAPGTDTQYF. The DNA for the CDR3 is TGTGCCAGCAGTTTACTGGGCGCACCTGGCACAGATACGCAGTATTTT.